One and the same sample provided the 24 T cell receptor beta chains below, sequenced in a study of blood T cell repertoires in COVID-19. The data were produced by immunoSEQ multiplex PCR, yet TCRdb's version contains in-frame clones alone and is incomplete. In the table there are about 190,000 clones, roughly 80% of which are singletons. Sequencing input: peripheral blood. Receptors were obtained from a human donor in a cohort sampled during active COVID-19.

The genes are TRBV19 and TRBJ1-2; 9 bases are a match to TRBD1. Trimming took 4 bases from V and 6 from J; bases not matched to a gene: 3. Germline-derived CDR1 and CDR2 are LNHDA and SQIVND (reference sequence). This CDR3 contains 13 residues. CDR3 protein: CASSRRQGDGYTF. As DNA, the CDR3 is TGTGCCAGTAGTAGGAGACAGGGGGATGGCTACACCTTC.

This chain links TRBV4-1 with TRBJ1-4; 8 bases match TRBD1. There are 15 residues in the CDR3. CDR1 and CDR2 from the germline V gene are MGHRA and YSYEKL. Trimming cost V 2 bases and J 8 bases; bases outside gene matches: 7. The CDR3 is CASSQSPRGQEKLFF. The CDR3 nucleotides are TGCGCCAGCAGCCAAAGCCCCAGGGGGCAAGAAAAACTGTTTTTT.

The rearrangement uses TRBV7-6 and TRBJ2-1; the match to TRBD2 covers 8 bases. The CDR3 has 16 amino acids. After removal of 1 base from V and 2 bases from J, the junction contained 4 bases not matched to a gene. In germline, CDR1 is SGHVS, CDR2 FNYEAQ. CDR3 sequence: CASSLGSGGPYNEQFF. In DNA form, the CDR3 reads TGTGCCAGCAGCTTAGGTTCGGGGGGGCCCTACAATGAGCAGTTCTTC.

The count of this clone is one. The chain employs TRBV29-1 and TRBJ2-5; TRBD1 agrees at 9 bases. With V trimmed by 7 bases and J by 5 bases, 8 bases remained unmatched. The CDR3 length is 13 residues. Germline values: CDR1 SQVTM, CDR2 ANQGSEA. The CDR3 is CSGGQGTGETQYF. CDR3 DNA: TGCAGCGGAGGACAGGGGACTGGGGAGACCCAGTACTTC.

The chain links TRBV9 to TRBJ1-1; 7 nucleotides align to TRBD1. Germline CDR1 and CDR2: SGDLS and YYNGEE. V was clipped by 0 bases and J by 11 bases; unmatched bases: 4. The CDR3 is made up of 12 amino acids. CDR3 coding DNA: TGTGCCAGCAGCGTAGTTGAGGGGGCGGCTTTCTTT. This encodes CASSVVEGAAFF.

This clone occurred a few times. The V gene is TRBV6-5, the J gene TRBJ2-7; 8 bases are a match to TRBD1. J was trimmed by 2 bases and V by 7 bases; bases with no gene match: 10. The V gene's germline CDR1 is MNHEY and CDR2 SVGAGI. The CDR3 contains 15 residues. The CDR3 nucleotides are TGTGCCAGCACCATTACAGGGGGTATCGCCTACGAGCAGTACTTC. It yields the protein CASTITGGIAYEQYF.

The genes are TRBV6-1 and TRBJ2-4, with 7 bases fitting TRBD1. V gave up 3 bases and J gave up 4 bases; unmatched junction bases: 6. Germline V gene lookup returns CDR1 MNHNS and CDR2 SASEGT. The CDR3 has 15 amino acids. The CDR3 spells CASSDTGTAKNIQYF. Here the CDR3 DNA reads TGTGCCAGCAGTGATACCGGGACAGCAAAAAACATTCAGTACTTC.

Here the CDR3 DNA reads TGTGCCAGCAGCCCGACAGAGACAGGGACTAATTCACCCCTCCACTTT. It specifies CASSPTETGTNSPLHF. The chain links TRBV11-2 to TRBJ1-6; the match to TRBD1 covers 7 bases. There are 16 residues in the CDR3. After removal of 5 bases from V and 6 bases from J, the junction contained 10 bases not matched to a gene. Germline assignment: CDR1 SGHAT and CDR2 FQNNGV.

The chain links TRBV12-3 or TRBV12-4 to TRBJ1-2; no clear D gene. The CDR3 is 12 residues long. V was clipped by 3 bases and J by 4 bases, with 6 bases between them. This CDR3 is CASSFRGYGYTF. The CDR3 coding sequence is TGTGCCAGCAGTTTCCGGGGCTATGGCTACACCTTC.

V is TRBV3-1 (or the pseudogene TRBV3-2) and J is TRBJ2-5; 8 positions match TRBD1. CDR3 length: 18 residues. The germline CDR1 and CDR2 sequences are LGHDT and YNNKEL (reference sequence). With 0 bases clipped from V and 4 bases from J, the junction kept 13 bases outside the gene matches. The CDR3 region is CASSQEATTGDGTETQYF. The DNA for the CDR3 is TGTGCCAGCAGCCAAGAGGCTACGACAGGGGATGGAACAGAGACCCAGTACTTC.

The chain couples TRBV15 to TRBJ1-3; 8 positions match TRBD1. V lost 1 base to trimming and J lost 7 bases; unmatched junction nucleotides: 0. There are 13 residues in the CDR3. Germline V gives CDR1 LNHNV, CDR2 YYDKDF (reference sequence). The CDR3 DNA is TGTGCCACCAGCAGAGGACAGGGGAACACCATATATTTT. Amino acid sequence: CATSRGQGNTIYF.

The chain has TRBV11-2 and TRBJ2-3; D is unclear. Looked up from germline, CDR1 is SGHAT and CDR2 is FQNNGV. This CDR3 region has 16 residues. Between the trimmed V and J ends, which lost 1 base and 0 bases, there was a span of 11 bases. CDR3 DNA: TGTGCCAGCAGCTTAGGTCGCAGATCTAGCACAGATACGCAGTATTTT. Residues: CASSLGRRSSTDTQYF.

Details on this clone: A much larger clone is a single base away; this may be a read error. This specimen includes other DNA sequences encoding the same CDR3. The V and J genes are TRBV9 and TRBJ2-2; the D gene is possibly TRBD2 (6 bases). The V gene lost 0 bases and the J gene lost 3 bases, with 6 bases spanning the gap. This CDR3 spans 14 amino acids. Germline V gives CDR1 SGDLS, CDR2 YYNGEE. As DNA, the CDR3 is TGTGCCAGCAGCGTAGGGAGGGACACCGGGGAGCTGTTTTTT. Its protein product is CASSVGRDTGELFF.

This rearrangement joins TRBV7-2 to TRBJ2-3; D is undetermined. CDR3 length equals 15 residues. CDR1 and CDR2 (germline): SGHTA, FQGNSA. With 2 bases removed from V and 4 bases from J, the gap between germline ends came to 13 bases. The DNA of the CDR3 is TGTGCCAGCAGCTTACTTTCGCTAGTGCCAGATACGCAGTATTTT. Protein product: CASSLLSLVPDTQYF.

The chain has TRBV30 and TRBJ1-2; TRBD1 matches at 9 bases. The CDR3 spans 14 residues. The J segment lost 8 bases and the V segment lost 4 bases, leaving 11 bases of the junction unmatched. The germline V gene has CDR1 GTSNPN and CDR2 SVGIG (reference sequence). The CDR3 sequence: CAWKLDRGWNGYTF. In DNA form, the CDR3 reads TGTGCCTGGAAGCTCGACAGGGGGTGGAACGGCTACACCTTC.

The CDR3: CASSLVAGLTYNEQFF. As DNA, the CDR3 is TGTGCCAGCAGCTTGGTGGCAGGACTAACCTACAATGAGCAGTTCTTC. The chain has TRBV5-6 and TRBJ2-1, with D possibly TRBD2 on 6 matching bases. Per germline, CDR1 SGHDT and CDR2 YYEEEE. This CDR3 contains 16 residues. V was pared by 0 bases and J by 2 bases, with 12 bases between.

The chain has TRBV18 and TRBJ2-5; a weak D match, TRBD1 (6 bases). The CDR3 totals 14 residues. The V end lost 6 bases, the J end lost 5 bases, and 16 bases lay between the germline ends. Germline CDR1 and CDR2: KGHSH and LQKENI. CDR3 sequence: CASSPATGQETQYF. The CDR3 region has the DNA TGTGCCAGCTCCCCAGCAACAGGGCAGGAGACCCAGTACTTC.

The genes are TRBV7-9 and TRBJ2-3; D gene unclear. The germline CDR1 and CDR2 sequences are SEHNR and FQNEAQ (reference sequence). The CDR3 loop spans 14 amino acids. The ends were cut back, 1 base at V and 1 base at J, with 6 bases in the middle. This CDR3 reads CASSLVLRTDTQYF. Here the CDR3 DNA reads TGTGCCAGCAGCTTAGTCCTACGCACAGATACGCAGTATTTT. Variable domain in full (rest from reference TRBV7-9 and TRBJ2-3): DTGVSQNPRHKITKRGQNVTFRCDPISEHNRLYWYRQTLGQGPEFLTYFQNEAQLEKSRLLSDRFSAERPKGSFSTLEIQRTEQGDSAMYLCASSLVLRTDTQYFGPGTRLTVL.

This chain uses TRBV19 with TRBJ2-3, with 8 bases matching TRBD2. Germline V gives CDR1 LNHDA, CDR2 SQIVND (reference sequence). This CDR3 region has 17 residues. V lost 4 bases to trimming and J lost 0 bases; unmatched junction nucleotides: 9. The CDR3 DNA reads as TGTGCCAGTAGTACGCTACGTAGCGGGGCTAGCACAGATACGCAGTATTTT. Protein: CASSTLRSGASTDTQYF.

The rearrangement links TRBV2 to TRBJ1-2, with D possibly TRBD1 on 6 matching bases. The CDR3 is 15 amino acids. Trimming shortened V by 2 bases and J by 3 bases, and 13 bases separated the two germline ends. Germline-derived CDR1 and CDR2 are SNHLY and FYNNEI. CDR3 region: CASSEMEGGYYGYTF. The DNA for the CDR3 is TGTGCCAGCAGTGAAATGGAGGGGGGGTACTATGGCTACACCTTC.

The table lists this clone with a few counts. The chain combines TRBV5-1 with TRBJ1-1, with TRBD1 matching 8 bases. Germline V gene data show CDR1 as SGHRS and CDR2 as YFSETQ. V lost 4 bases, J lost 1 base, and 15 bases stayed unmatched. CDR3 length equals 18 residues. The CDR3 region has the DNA TGCGCCAGCAGCCGGACCTCAGGGGGCGTAGGGCCGAACACTGAAGCTTTCTTT. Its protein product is CASSRTSGGVGPNTEAFF.

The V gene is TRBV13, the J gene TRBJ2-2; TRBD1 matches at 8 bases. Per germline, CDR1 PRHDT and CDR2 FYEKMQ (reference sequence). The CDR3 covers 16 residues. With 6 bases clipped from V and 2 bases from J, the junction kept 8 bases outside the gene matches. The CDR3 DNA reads TGTGCCAGCAGATTGACAGGGGTTACCAACACCGGGGAGCTGTTTTTT. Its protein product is CASRLTGVTNTGELFF.

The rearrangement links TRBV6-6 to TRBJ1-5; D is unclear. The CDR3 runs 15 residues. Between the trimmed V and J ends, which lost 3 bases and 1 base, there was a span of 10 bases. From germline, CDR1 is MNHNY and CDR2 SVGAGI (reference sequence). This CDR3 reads CASSYSGGSNQPQHF. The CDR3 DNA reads TGTGCCAGCAGTTATTCAGGAGGAAGCAATCAGCCCCAGCATTTT.

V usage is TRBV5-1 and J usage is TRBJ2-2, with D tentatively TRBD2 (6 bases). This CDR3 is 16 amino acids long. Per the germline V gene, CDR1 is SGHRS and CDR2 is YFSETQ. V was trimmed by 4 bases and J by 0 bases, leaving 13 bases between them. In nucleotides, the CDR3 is TGCGCCAGCAGCCCTTTCCGGGACTCGAACACCGGGGAGCTGTTTTTT. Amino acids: CASSPFRDSNTGELFF.